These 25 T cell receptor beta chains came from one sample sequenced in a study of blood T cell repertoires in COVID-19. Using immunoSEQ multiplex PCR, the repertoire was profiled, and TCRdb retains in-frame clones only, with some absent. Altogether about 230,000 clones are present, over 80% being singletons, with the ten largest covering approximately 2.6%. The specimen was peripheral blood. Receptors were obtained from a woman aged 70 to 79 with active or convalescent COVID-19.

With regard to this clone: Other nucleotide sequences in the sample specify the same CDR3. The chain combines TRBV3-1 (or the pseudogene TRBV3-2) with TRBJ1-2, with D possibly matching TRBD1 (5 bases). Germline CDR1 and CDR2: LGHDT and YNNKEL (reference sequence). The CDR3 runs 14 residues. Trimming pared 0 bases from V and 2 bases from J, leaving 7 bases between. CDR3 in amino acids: CASSQDQGNYGYTF. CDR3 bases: TGTGCCAGCAGCCAAGATCAGGGAAACTATGGCTACACCTTC.

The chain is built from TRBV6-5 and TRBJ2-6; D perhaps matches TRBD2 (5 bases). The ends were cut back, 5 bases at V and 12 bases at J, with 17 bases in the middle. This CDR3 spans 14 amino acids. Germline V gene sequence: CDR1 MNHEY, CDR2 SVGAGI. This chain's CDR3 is CASSLHLSGAVLTF. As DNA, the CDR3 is TGTGCCAGCAGTCTCCATTTAAGCGGAGCCGTCCTGACTTTC.

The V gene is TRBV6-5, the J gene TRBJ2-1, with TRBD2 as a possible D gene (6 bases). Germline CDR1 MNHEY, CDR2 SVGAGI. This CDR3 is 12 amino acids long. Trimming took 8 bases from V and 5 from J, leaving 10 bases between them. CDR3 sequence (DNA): TGTGCCAGCCTTCGGGGGAACAATGAGCAGTTCTTC. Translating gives CASLRGNNEQFF.

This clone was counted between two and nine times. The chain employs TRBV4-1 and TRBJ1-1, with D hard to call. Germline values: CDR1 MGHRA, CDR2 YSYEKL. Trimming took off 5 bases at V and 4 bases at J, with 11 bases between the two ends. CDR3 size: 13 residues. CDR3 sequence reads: CASSNPEVTEAFF. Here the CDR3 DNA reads TGCGCCAGCAGCAACCCGGAGGTCACTGAAGCTTTCTTT.

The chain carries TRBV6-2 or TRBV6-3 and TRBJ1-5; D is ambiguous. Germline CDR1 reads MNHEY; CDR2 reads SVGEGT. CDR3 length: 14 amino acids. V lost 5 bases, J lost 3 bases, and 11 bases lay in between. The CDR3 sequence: CASSDTSLNQPQHF. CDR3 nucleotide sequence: TGTGCCAGCAGTGACACTTCACTCAATCAGCCCCAGCATTTT.

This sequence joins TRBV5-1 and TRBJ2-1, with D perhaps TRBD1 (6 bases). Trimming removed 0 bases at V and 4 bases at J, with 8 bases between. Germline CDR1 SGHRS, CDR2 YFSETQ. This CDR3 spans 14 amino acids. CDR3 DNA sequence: TGCGCCAGCAGCTTGGATGGACAGTACAATGAGCAGTTCTTC. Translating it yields CASSLDGQYNEQFF.

In DNA, the CDR3 is TGTGCCAGCAGTTCTCTATCACCCCTCCACTTT. This encodes CASSSLSPLHF. This chain links TRBV28 with TRBJ1-6, with D uncertain. Germline values: CDR1 MDHEN, CDR2 SYDVKM. V lost 4 bases and J 10 bases, leaving 5 bases between the germline ends. The CDR3 is 11 residues long.

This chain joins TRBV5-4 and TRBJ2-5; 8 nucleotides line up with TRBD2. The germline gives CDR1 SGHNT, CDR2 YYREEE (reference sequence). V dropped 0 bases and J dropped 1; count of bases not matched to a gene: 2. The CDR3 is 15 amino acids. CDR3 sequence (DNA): TGTGCCAGCAGCTTGGTAGCGGGGAGCCAAGAGACCCAGTACTTC. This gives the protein CASSLVAGSQETQYF.

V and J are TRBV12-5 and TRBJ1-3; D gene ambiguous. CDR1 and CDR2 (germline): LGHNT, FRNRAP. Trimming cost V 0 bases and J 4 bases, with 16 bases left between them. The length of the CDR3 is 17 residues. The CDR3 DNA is TGTGCTAGTGGTTTGGTAGCAAGCTCATCGGGGGGAAACACCATATATTTT. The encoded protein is CASGLVASSSGGNTIYF.

CDR3: CASSDAGGKTQYF. In DNA, the CDR3 is TGTGCCAGCAGTGACGCAGGGGGGAAGACCCAGTACTTC. The genes are TRBV2 and TRBJ2-5; tentatively, D is TRBD1 (7 bases). V lost 3 bases and J lost 6, with 11 bases in between. The CDR3 has 13 residues. CDR1 and CDR2 from the germline V gene are SNHLY and FYNNEI.

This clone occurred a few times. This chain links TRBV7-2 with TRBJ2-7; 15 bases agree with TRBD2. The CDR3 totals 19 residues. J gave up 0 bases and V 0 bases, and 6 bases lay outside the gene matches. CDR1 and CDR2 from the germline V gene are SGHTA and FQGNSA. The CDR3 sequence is CASSLAPGLAGGPSYEQYF. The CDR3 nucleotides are TGTGCCAGCAGCTTAGCTCCTGGACTAGCGGGGGGGCCCTCCTACGAGCAGTACTTC.

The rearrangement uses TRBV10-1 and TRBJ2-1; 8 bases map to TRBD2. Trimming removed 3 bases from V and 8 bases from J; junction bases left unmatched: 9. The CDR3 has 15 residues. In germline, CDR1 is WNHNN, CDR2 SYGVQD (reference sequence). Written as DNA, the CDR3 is TGCGCCAGCAGTGATAATAGCGGGATTACTGATGAGCAGTTCTTC. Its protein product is CASSDNSGITDEQFF.

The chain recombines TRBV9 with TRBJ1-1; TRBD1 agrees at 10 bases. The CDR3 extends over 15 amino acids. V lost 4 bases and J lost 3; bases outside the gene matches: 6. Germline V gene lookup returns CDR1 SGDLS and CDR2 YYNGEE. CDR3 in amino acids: CASSFSTGGYTEAFF. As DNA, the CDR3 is TGTGCCAGCAGCTTCTCGACAGGGGGCTACACTGAAGCTTTCTTT.

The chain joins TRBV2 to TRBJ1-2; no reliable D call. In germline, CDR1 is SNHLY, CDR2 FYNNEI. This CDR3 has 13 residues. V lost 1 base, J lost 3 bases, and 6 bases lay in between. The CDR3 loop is CASSEERDYGYTF. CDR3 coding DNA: TGTGCCAGCAGTGAAGAGCGAGACTATGGCTACACCTTC.

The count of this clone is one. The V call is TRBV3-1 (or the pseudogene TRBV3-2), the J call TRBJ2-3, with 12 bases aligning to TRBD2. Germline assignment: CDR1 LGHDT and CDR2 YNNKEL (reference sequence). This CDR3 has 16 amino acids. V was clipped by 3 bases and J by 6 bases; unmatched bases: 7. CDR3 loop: CASSQFLAGGVDTQYF. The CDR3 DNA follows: TGTGCCAGCAGCCAGTTCCTAGCGGGGGGGGTGGATACGCAGTATTTT.

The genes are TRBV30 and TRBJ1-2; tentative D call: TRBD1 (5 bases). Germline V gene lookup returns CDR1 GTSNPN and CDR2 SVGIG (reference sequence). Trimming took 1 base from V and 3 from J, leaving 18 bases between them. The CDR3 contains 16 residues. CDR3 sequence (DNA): TGTGCCTGGAGTGCCAAAACCAGGGCGTCGGACTATGGCTACACCTTC. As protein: CAWSAKTRASDYGYTF.

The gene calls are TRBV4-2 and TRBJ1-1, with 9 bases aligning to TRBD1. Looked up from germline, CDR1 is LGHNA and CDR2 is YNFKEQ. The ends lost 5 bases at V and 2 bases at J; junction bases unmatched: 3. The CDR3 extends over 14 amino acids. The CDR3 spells CASSWGQGNTEAFF. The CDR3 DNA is TGTGCCAGCAGCTGGGGACAGGGAAACACTGAAGCTTTCTTT.

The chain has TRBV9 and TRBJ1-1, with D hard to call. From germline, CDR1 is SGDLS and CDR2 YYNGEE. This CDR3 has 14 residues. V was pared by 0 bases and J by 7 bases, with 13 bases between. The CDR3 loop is CASSVGSRLFEAFF. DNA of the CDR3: TGTGCCAGCAGCGTAGGCTCGAGGCTTTTTGAAGCTTTCTTT.

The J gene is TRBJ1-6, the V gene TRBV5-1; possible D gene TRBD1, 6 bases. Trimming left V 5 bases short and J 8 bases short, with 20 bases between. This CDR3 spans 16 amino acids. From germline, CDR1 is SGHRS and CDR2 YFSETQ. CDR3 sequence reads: CASRRSGTNPDSPLHF. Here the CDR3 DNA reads TGCGCCAGCAGGCGCTCCGGGACAAATCCCGATTCACCCCTCCACTTT.

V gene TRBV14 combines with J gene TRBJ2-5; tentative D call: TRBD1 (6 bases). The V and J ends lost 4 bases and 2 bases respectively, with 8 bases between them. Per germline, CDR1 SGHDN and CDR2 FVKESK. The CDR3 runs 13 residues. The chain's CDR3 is CASSRQAQETQYF. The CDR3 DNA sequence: TGTGCCAGCAGCCGACAGGCGCAAGAGACCCAGTACTTC.

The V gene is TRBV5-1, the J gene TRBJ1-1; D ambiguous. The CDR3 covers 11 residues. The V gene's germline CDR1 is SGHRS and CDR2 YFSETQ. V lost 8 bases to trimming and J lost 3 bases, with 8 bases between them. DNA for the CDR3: TGCGCCAGAAGAGGGTACACTGAAGCTTTCTTT. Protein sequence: CARRGYTEAFF.

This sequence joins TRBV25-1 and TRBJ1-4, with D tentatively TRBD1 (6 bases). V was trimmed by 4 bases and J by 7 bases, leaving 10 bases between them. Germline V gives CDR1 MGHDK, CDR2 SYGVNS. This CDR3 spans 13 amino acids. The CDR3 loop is CASSGAGVEKLFF. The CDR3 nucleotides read TGTGCCAGCAGTGGAGCAGGGGTTGAAAAACTGTTTTTT.

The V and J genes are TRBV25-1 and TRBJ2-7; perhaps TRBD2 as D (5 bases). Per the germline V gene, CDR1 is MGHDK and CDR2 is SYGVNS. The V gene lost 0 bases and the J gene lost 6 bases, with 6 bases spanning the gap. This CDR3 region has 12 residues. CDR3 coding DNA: TGTGCCAGCAGTGAATACGAGGGCGAGCAGTACTTC. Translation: CASSEYEGEQYF.

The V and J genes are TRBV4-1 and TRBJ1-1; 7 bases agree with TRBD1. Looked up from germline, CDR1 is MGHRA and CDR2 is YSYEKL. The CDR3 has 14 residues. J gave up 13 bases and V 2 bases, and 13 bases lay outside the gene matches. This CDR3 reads CASSQPLAQGVVFF. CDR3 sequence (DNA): TGCGCCAGCAGCCAACCCCTGGCGCAGGGGGTGGTTTTCTTT.

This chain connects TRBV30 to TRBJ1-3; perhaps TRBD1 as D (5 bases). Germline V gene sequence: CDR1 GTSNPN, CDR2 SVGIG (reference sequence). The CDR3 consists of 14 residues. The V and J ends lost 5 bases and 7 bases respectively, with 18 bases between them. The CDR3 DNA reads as TGTGCCTGGCAGGAGGCATGGGGGGGGAACACCATATATTTT. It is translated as CAWQEAWGGNTIYF.